This entry lists 20 T cell receptor beta chains sequenced from one sample in a study of vaccination and CD4 T cells after COVID-19. Sample treatment: approximately nine-day PBMC culture with coronavirus spike peptide pools or control peptides (ViraFEST assay). The assay that was used to sequence DNA from cultured CD4+ T cells was the Oncomine TCR Beta short-read assay. MiXCR, applied by TCRdb to the PCR reads, yields one record per CDR3 protein. The sample contains fewer than 12,000 distinct CDR3 sequences, about a third of which appear only once. These TCRs are of unknown antigen specificity. The sequencing sample was made of CD4+ T cells from blood, cultured in vitro. The receptor source for this set is a human donor who had recovered from COVID-19.

The chain links TRBV5-6 to TRBJ1-1, with D possibly matching TRBD1 (5 bases). The germline V gene has CDR1 SGHDT and CDR2 YYEEEE. CDR3 length equals 15 residues. V was clipped by 1 base and J by 4 bases, with 14 bases between them. CDR3 in amino acids: CASSLMAPGGTEAFF. Here the CDR3 DNA reads TGTGCCAGCAGCTTGATGGCCCCGGGGGGCACTGAAGCTTTCTTT.

This clonotype showed up just once. The rearrangement uses TRBV30 and TRBJ1-2; D call uncertain. Germline assignment: CDR1 GTSNPN and CDR2 SVGIG (reference sequence). The CDR3 contains 13 residues. V lost 0 bases, J lost 6 bases, and 11 bases lay in between. The CDR3 spells CAWSVQGSNGYTF. DNA of the CDR3: TGTGCCTGGAGTGTACAAGGATCGAATGGCTACACCTTC. The variable domain in full, completed from reference TRBV30 and TRBJ1-2, reads SQTIHQWPATLVQPVGSPLSLECTVEGTSNPNLYWYRQAAGRGLQLLFYSVGIGQISSEVPQNLSASRPQDRQFILSSKKLLLSDSGFYLCAWSVQGSNGYTFGSGTRLTVV.

This chain connects TRBV11-2 to TRBJ2-1; D call uncertain. The V end was cut by 0 bases, the J end by 6 bases, with 9 bases between. The CDR3 is 14 amino acids. CDR1 is SGHAT and CDR2 is FQNNGV in the germline V gene. The CDR3: CASSLDGFPNEQFF. The CDR3 DNA reads as TGTGCCAGCAGCTTAGACGGGTTCCCCAATGAGCAGTTCTTC.

This clonotype was seen only a few times. V is TRBV7-2 and J is TRBJ1-2, with D perhaps TRBD1 (5 bases). CDR3 size: 15 residues. Germline V CDR1 and CDR2: SGHTA, FQGNSA. V lost 1 base, J lost 4 bases, and 13 bases lay in between. Here the CDR3 reads CASSLVSGTGYGYTF. The CDR3 nucleotides are TGTGCCAGCAGCTTAGTTTCCGGGACCGGCTATGGCTACACCTTC.

The rearrangement links TRBV19 to TRBJ2-7; 8 positions agree with TRBD1. V dropped 4 bases and J dropped 4; count of bases not matched to a gene: 6. The CDR3 loop spans 14 amino acids. Germline assignment: CDR1 LNHDA and CDR2 SQIVND (reference sequence). The CDR3 loop reads CASSRAGGLYEQYF. DNA for the CDR3: TGTGCCAGTAGTAGGGCAGGGGGCTTGTACGAGCAGTACTTC.

This clonotype was seen a few times. The chain combines TRBV6-4 with TRBJ1-1; D unclear. Germline V gene lookup returns CDR1 MRHNA and CDR2 SNTAGT. There are 13 residues in the CDR3. Trimming took 3 bases from V and 4 from J, leaving 9 bases between them. The DNA of the CDR3 is TGTGCCAGCAGTGAGTGGCGAACCACTGAAGCTTTCTTT. Protein product: CASSEWRTTEAFF.

By share, this clonotype ranks as medium-sized (0.01 to 0.1%). The chain has TRBV20-1 and TRBJ2-3, with D possibly matching TRBD1 (6 bases). CDR3 length: 11 residues. Germline values: CDR1 DFQATT, CDR2 SNEGSKA (reference sequence). The V end was cut by 6 bases, the J end by 9 bases, with 13 bases between. This CDR3 is CSADRSGTQYF. The CDR3 bases are TGCAGTGCAGACAGGTCGGGCACGCAGTATTTT.

A few counts support this clonotype. The CDR3 is CASSLGPSGGQETQYF. CDR3 nucleotides: TGCGCCAGCAGCTTGGGGCCCAGCGGGGGGCAAGAGACCCAGTACTTC. The rearrangement joins TRBV5-1 to TRBJ2-5; 9 nucleotides align to TRBD2. CDR1 is SGHRS, CDR2 YFSETQ, per germline. V trimming: 0 bases; J trimming: 2 bases; junction bases outside the gene matches: 5. There are 16 residues in the CDR3.

With regard to this clonotype: This may be a read error: a much more frequent sequence differs by one nucleotide. The gene calls are TRBV6-5 and TRBJ1-2, with no clear D. Per the germline V gene, CDR1 is MNHEY and CDR2 is SVGAGI. The CDR3 is 12 amino acids. The CDR3 sequence is CANSSPEGAYTF. CDR3 in DNA: TGTGCCAACAGTTCTCCGGAGGGTGCCTACACCTTC.

This clonotype was observed a handful of times. For the CDR3, the DNA is TGTGCCAGCAGCTTAGGGACAGTGGTGGAGAACACTGAAGCTTTCTTT. This codes for CASSLGTVVENTEAFF. This chain uses TRBV7-2 with TRBJ1-1; tentative D call: TRBD1 (6 bases). Germline assignment: CDR1 SGHTA and CDR2 FQGNSA. This CDR3 is 16 amino acids long. Trimming pared 1 base from V and 1 base from J, leaving 13 bases between. The entire variable domain, with the rest obtained from reference TRBV7-2 and TRBJ1-1, is as follows: GAGVSQSPSNKVTEKGKDVELRCDPISGHTALYWYRQSLGQGLEFLIYFQGNSAPDKSGLPSDRFSAERTGGSVSTLTIQRTQQEDSAVYLCASSLGTVVENTEAFFGQGTRLTVV.

This clonotype was seen a few times. The chain recombines TRBV24-1 with TRBJ1-5; a weak D match, TRBD1 (6 bases). CDR1 and CDR2 from the germline V gene are KGHDR and SFDVKD. The CDR3 extends over 14 amino acids. V shed 9 bases and J shed 3 bases, with 14 bases lying between them. CDR3 in amino acids: CATAQGYLNQPQHF. The DNA of the CDR3 is TGTGCCACCGCCCAGGGGTATCTCAATCAGCCCCAGCATTTT.

J is TRBJ1-5 and V is TRBV7-2; tentative D call: TRBD1 (6 bases). The length of the CDR3 is 20 residues. Trimming removed 0 bases at V and 7 bases at J, with 28 bases between. From germline, CDR1 is SGHTA and CDR2 FQGNSA. The chain's CDR3 is CASSLAGDARGAGWIQPQHF. CDR3 DNA sequence: TGTGCCAGCAGCTTAGCGGGGGACGCTAGGGGGGCGGGTTGGATCCAGCCCCAGCATTTT. Together with reference TRBV7-2 and TRBJ1-5, the CDR3 gives the full variable domain: GAGVSQSPSNKVTEKGKDVELRCDPISGHTALYWYRQSLGQGLEFLIYFQGNSAPDKSGLPSDRFSAERTGGSVSTLTIQRTQQEDSAVYLCASSLAGDARGAGWIQPQHFGDGTRLSIL.

This clonotype was counted between two and nine times. The chain is built from TRBV24-1 and TRBJ1-6; D remains ambiguous. Germline V gene data show CDR1 as KGHDR and CDR2 as SFDVKD. The CDR3 is 14 residues long. Trimming took 4 bases from V and 9 from J, leaving 12 bases between them. CDR3 nucleotide sequence: TGTGCCACCAGTGACCCTCCCCCCTCTTCACCCCTCCACTTT. Its protein is CATSDPPPSSPLHF.

This chain joins TRBV6-1 and TRBJ1-6, with D perhaps matching TRBD1 (5 bases). The CDR3 length is 17 residues. The V gene's germline CDR1 is MNHNS and CDR2 SASEGT. Trimming shortened V by 7 bases and J by 6 bases, and 22 bases separated the two germline ends. CDR3 region: CASTRQSPMEFNSPLHF. The CDR3 coding sequence is TGTGCCAGCACTCGACAGTCCCCCATGGAGTTTAATTCACCCCTCCACTTT.

The J gene is TRBJ2-7, the V gene TRBV2; D is tentatively TRBD1 or TRBD2 (7 bases each). Looked up from germline, CDR1 is SNHLY and CDR2 is FYNNEI. V was trimmed by 4 bases and J by 2 bases, leaving 15 bases between them. CDR3 length: 15 residues. CDR3 sequence reads: CASSVSGGGTYEQYF. CDR3 nucleotide sequence: TGTGCCAGCAGTGTCTCAGGGGGGGGAACCTACGAGCAGTACTTC.

The chain carries TRBV6-5 and TRBJ2-7; 7 bases line up with TRBD2. CDR1 and CDR2 from the germline V gene are MNHEY and SVGAGI. J gave up 3 bases and V 2 bases, and 7 bases lay outside the gene matches. CDR3 length equals 15 residues. CDR3 nucleotides: TGTGCCAGCAGTTACGCCGTTGGGGGGGGCTACGAGCAGTACTTC. This encodes CASSYAVGGGYEQYF.

This clonotype has a handful of counts. The CDR3 sequence is CSARDLRASGPQHF. For the CDR3, the DNA is TGCAGTGCTAGAGATCTTAGGGCTAGCGGGCCCCAGCATTTT. The chain combines TRBV20-1 with TRBJ1-5, with D hard to call. Germline values: CDR1 DFQATT, CDR2 SNEGSKA (reference sequence). V shed 0 bases and J shed 9 bases, with 15 bases lying between them. CDR3 size: 14 residues.

The V call is TRBV11-2, the J call TRBJ1-1, with 9 bases aligning to TRBD1. The CDR3 spans 15 residues. CDR1 and CDR2 (germline): SGHAT, FQNNGV. Unmatched junction bases numbered 6, after V lost 5 bases and J lost 2 bases. The CDR3 loop reads CASSLGTGSNTEAFF. The DNA for the CDR3 is TGTGCCAGCAGCCTGGGGACAGGGAGTAACACTGAAGCTTTCTTT.

This clonotype came up a few times. This sequence joins TRBV7-8 and TRBJ2-1, with D unclear. The CDR3 is 14 amino acids. The germline V gene has CDR1 SGHVS and CDR2 FQNEAQ. The germline V and J ends were trimmed by 5 bases and 0 bases, with 8 bases remaining between them. The CDR3 nucleotides read TGTGCCAGCAGCCAAGGAAGCTCCTACAATGAGCAGTTCTTC. Encoded protein: CASSQGSSYNEQFF.

This clonotype was picked up a small number of times. The chain employs TRBV20-1 and TRBJ2-7; the D gene could be TRBD1 or TRBD2 (5 bases each). Germline V gives CDR1 DFQATT, CDR2 SNEGSKA (reference sequence). V lost 3 bases and J 3 bases, leaving 21 bases between the germline ends. CDR3 length: 16 residues. CDR3 residues: CSARDPGTFKVYEQYF. The CDR3 coding sequence is TGCAGTGCTAGGGACCCCGGGACCTTCAAGGTCTACGAGCAGTACTTC.